Below, one T cell receptor beta chain is given with its context. Antigen specificity is unknown. Germline CDR1 reads DFQATT; CDR2 reads SNEGSKA (reference sequence). Trimming stripped 3 bases from V and 2 bases from J, with 11 bases between. The CDR3 spans 14 residues. Specified treatment: approximately 11-day PBMC culture with coronavirus spike peptide pools or control peptides (ViraFEST assay). The data stem from a study of vaccination and CD4 T cells after COVID-19. Whole-study context: The cells were exposed to overlapping spike peptides originating from SARS-CoV-2, HCoV-NL63, HCoV-OC43 and HCoV-229E for stimulation.

Cultured CD4+ T-cell DNA underwent Oncomine TCR Beta short-read sequencing. Each CDR3 protein gets one entry after TCRdb re-called the PCR reads with MiXCR. This sample has approximately 23,000 distinct CDR3 sequences; about 50% occur once, and the top ten carry 28%. This clonotype was obtained from a human donor who received a COVID-19 vaccine. Source: CD4+ T cells from blood, cultured in vitro, taken before SARS-CoV-2 vaccination. This chain connects TRBV20-1 to TRBJ2-1; D might be TRBD2 (7 bases). CDR3 coding DNA: TGCAGTGCTAGTGGGGGGGCAACCTACAATGAGCAGTTCTTC. Its translation: CSASGGATYNEQFF.